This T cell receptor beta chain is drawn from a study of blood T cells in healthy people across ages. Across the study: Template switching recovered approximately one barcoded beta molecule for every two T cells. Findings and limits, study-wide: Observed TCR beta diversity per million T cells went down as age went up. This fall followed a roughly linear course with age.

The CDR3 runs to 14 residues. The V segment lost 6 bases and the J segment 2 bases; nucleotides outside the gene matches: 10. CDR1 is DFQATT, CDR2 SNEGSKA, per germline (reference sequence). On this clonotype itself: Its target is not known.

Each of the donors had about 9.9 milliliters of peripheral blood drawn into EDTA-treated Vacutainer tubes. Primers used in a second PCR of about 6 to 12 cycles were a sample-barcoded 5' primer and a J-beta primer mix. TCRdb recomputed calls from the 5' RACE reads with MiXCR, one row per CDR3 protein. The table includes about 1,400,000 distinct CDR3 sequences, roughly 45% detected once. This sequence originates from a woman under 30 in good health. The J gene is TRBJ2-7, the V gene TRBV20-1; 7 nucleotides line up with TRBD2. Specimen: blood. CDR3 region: CSANRDYGPYEQYF. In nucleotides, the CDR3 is TGCAGTGCGAACCGGGACTATGGTCCCTACGAGCAGTACTTC.